The 17 T cell receptor beta chains in this list originate from one sample, sequenced in a study of PD-L1 blockade in urothelial cancer. Assay: immunoSEQ multiplex PCR; the TCRdb copy retains only in-frame clones and omits some. This sample carries about 84,000 clones, roughly 82% of them seen once, and the ten largest clones take 9.5%. The sample in question was PBMCs, obtained around atezolizumab (anti-PD-L1) treatment. Receptor source: a man in his 70s with urothelial cancer.

This rearrangement joins TRBV7-7 to TRBJ2-3; the match to TRBD1 covers 7 bases. CDR1 SSHAT and CDR2 FNYEAQ come from the germline V gene (reference sequence). After removal of 5 bases from V and 0 bases from J, the junction contained 11 bases not matched to a gene. This CDR3 has 17 residues. The CDR3 region is CASSQGQAGTSTDTQYF. Written as DNA, the CDR3 is TGTGCCAGCAGCCAAGGACAGGCCGGTACTAGCACAGATACGCAGTATTTT.

The V call is TRBV18, the J call TRBJ1-1; D unclear. V lost 2 bases, J lost 6 bases, and 10 bases lay in between. This CDR3 contains 13 residues. Germline CDR1 reads KGHSH; CDR2 reads LQKENI. CDR3 in amino acids: CASSPILLAEAFF. The CDR3, as DNA: TGTGCCAGCTCACCAATCCTCCTCGCTGAAGCTTTCTTT. The full variable domain, its missing parts supplied by reference TRBV18 and TRBJ1-1, is NAGVMQNPRHLVRRRGQEARLRCSPMKGHSHVYWYRQLPEEGLKFMVYLQKENIIDESGMPKERFSAEFPKEGPSILRIQQVVRGDSAAYFCASSPILLAEAFFGQGTRLTVV.

This sequence joins TRBV19 and TRBJ2-1; 13 bases agree with TRBD2. V trimming: 6 bases; J trimming: 3 bases; junction bases outside the gene matches: 5. CDR3 length equals 16 residues. CDR1 and CDR2 from the germline V gene are LNHDA and SQIVND (reference sequence). The CDR3 here is CASSILAGGFYNEQFF. CDR3 DNA sequence: TGTGCCAGTAGCATACTAGCGGGAGGGTTCTACAATGAGCAGTTCTTC. The full variable domain, its missing parts supplied by reference TRBV19 and TRBJ2-1, is DGGITQSPKYLFRKEGQNVTLSCEQNLNHDAMYWYRQDPGQGLRLIYYSQIVNDFQKGDIAEGYSVSREKKESFPLTVTSAQKNPTAFYLCASSILAGGFYNEQFFGPGTRLTVL.

The V call is TRBV18, the J call TRBJ2-1; no definite D call. The V and J ends lost 3 bases and 6 bases respectively, with 21 bases between them. CDR1 and CDR2 from the germline V gene are KGHSH and LQKENI. The CDR3 is 17 residues long. The CDR3 region is CASSPSAGSAVSNEQFF. CDR3 DNA: TGTGCCAGCTCACCGTCCGCCGGGTCAGCAGTTAGCAATGAGCAGTTCTTC.

The rearrangement links TRBV11-1 to TRBJ2-3, with a possible D match to TRBD2 (7 bases). V lost 5 bases and J 4 bases, leaving 13 bases between the germline ends. The CDR3 spans 14 residues. The germline V gene encodes CDR1 SGHAT and CDR2 FQDESV (reference sequence). The CDR3 nucleotides read TGTGCCAGCAGCGCTTCGGGGGGCTCAGATACGCAGTATTTT. Translating it yields CASSASGGSDTQYF.

V gene TRBV19 combines with J gene TRBJ1-5, with 8 bases matching TRBD1. The CDR3 sequence is 14 residues long. V lost 8 bases to trimming and J lost 2 bases; unmatched junction nucleotides: 5. Germline loops: CDR1 LNHDA, CDR2 SQIVND (reference sequence). CDR3 nucleotide sequence: TGTGCCAGTTCAGGGGGCGCGGGCAATCAGCCCCAGCATTTT. Residues: CASSGGAGNQPQHF. The whole variable domain, filled in from reference TRBV19 and TRBJ1-5, reads DGGITQSPKYLFRKEGQNVTLSCEQNLNHDAMYWYRQDPGQGLRLIYYSQIVNDFQKGDIAEGYSVSREKKESFPLTVTSAQKNPTAFYLCASSGGAGNQPQHFGDGTRLSIL.

The rearrangement uses TRBV5-1 and TRBJ2-3; TRBD2 agrees at 16 bases. Germline assignment: CDR1 SGHRS and CDR2 YFSETQ. The CDR3 has 17 amino acids. The V segment lost 3 bases and the J segment 4 bases; nucleotides outside the gene matches: 5. As DNA, the CDR3 is TGCGCCAGCAGCTCCATAGGGACTAGCGGGGGGGCAGATACGCAGTATTTT. Translation gives CASSSIGTSGGADTQYF.

This clone has a handful of counts. This chain joins TRBV9 and TRBJ2-3; 10 nucleotides agree with TRBD2. Unmatched junction bases numbered 10, after V lost 0 bases and J lost 6 bases. The CDR3 contains 17 residues. Germline CDR1 is SGDLS and CDR2 is YYNGEE. CDR3 DNA sequence: TGTGCCAGCAGCGTAGGGGATAGCGGGAGGATTGGGGATACGCAGTATTTT. Translating gives CASSVGDSGRIGDTQYF.

This sequence joins TRBV2 and TRBJ1-4; 9 positions agree with TRBD1. Germline V gene lookup returns CDR1 SNHLY and CDR2 FYNNEI. This CDR3 spans 14 amino acids. With 8 bases clipped from V and 5 bases from J, the junction kept 6 bases outside the gene matches. The chain's CDR3 is CASETTGGNEKLFF. CDR3 in DNA: TGTGCCAGCGAGACGACAGGGGGAAATGAAAAACTGTTTTTT.

This sequence joins TRBV10-2 and TRBJ2-2; TRBD1 aligns across 8 bases. The J segment lost 5 bases and the V segment lost 8 bases, leaving 10 bases of the junction unmatched. The CDR3 contains 15 residues. Germline assignment: CDR1 WSHSY and CDR2 SAAADI. The DNA of the CDR3 is TGCGCCAGCGGCCCGGGACAGGCCTCTACCGGGGAGCTGTTTTTT. This translates into CASGPGQASTGELFF.

The gene calls are TRBV27 and TRBJ2-1; 9 nucleotides match TRBD2. CDR1 and CDR2 from the germline V gene are MNHEY and SMNVEV (reference sequence). The J segment lost 6 bases and the V segment lost 2 bases, leaving 5 bases of the junction unmatched. This CDR3 has 15 residues. The CDR3 loop is CASSLGLARFNEQFF. CDR3 coding DNA: TGTGCCAGCAGTTTAGGACTAGCGAGATTCAATGAGCAGTTCTTC.

DNA for the CDR3: TGTGCCAGCAGCTGGACAGGTCCCTACGAGCAGTACTTC. Translation: CASSWTGPYEQYF. The V gene is TRBV5-6, the J gene TRBJ2-7; 7 bases are a match to TRBD1. The CDR3 extends over 13 amino acids. Germline V lookup: CDR1 SGHDT, CDR2 YYEEEE. V shed 3 bases and J 2 bases; nucleotides not matched to a gene: 2.

This sequence joins TRBV4-1 and TRBJ1-1; D call uncertain. CDR1 is MGHRA and CDR2 is YSYEKL in the germline V gene. The CDR3 consists of 16 residues. The V and J ends lost 1 base and 3 bases respectively, with 15 bases between them. Written as DNA, the CDR3 is TGCGCCAGCAGCCAAGGGGTTTTGCGTCGGGACACTGAAGCTTTCTTT. Protein: CASSQGVLRRDTEAFF.

The chain is built from TRBV27 and TRBJ1-2, with D possibly being TRBD1 (5 bases). The germline V and J ends were trimmed by 6 bases and 4 bases, with 9 bases remaining between them. The CDR3 length is 12 residues. The germline gives CDR1 MNHEY, CDR2 SMNVEV (reference sequence). The CDR3: CASRGPTYGYTF. The CDR3 bases are TGTGCCAGCAGGGGGCCCACCTATGGCTACACCTTC.

The chain couples TRBV9 to TRBJ1-1, with D unresolved. The CDR3 is 15 residues long. V gave up 1 base and J gave up 4 bases, with 14 bases separating them. CDR1 is SGDLS and CDR2 is YYNGEE in the germline V gene. The CDR3 DNA follows: TGTGCCAGCAGCGTATCGGAGAGAGCGGGCACTGAAGCTTTCTTT. Translated, it gives CASSVSERAGTEAFF. Filled out from reference TRBV9 and TRBJ1-1, the complete variable domain reads DSGVTQTPKHLITATGQRVTLRCSPRSGDLSVYWYQQSLDQGLQFLIQYYNGEERAKGNILERFSAQQFPDLHSELNLSSLELGDSALYFCASSVSERAGTEAFFGQGTRLTVV.

V and J are TRBV6-6 and TRBJ2-7; 7 bases map to TRBD1. Germline V gene data show CDR1 as MNHNY and CDR2 as SVGAGI (reference sequence). With V trimmed by 5 bases and J by 1 base, 5 bases remained unmatched. This CDR3 is built from 14 residues. The CDR3 loop is CASSVRQGSYEQYF. CDR3 in DNA: TGTGCCAGCAGTGTTAGACAGGGTTCCTACGAGCAGTACTTC.

V is TRBV7-2 and J is TRBJ2-1; D is perhaps TRBD2 (6 bases). The germline V gene has CDR1 SGHTA and CDR2 FQGNSA. Trimming took 11 bases from V and 8 from J, leaving 16 bases between them. The CDR3 length is 12 residues. The CDR3 here is CARSEGIDEQFF. For the CDR3, the DNA is TGTGCCCGCTCGGAGGGGATCGATGAGCAGTTCTTC.